This is a list of T cell receptor beta chains from one sample in a study of blood T cell repertoires in COVID-19. Libraries were prepared by immunoSEQ multiplex PCR; TCRdb keeps only in-frame clonotypes and omits some of them. The sample has under 250,000 clones, 84% seen once. Sequenced input: peripheral blood. Source of these receptors: a man aged 50 to 60 with active or convalescent COVID-19. The CDR3 runs from the conserved cysteine through the conserved F or W. The D gene is left open where the match is weak. A row's size may be missing; if present it is once, few, many or a size class.

v_call: TRBV29-1
j_call: TRBJ2-5
clone_size: .
cdr3_length: 13
d_call: .
cdr3_aa: CSVHLGDQETQYF
cdr3_nt: TGCAGCGTCCACCTAGGGGATCAAGAGACCCAGTACTTC

v_call: TRBV2
j_call: TRBJ2-3
clone_size: .
cdr3_length: 13
d_call: TRBD1
cdr3_aa: CASNRDREDTQYF
cdr3_nt: TGTGCCAGCAACCGGGACAGAGAAGATACGCAGTATTTT

v_call: TRBV28
j_call: TRBJ2-1
clone_size: once
cdr3_length: 15
d_call: TRBD2
cdr3_aa: CASSLAGGPLNEQFF
cdr3_nt: TGTGCCAGCAGCCTAGCGGGAGGGCCGTTAAATGAGCAGTTCTTC

v_call: TRBV4-1
j_call: TRBJ1-1
clone_size: .
cdr3_length: 14
d_call: TRBD1
cdr3_aa: CASSHRQGVTEAFF
cdr3_nt: TGCGCCAGCAGCCACCGACAGGGGGTAACTGAAGCTTTCTTT

v_call: TRBV7-3
j_call: TRBJ2-2
clone_size: few
cdr3_length: 14
d_call: .
cdr3_aa: CASSLQGNTGELFF
cdr3_nt: TGTGCCAGCAGCTTACAGGGGAACACCGGGGAGCTGTTTTTT

v_call: TRBV5-6
j_call: TRBJ1-3
clone_size: .
cdr3_length: 14
d_call: TRBD1
cdr3_aa: CASSLGQGGNTIYF
cdr3_nt: TGTGCCAGCAGCTTGGGACAGGGGGGAAACACCATATATTTT

v_call: TRBV28
j_call: TRBJ2-1
clone_size: few
cdr3_length: 15
d_call: .
cdr3_aa: CASSLTGHSYNEQFF
cdr3_nt: TGTGCCAGCAGTTTAACGGGACACTCCTACAATGAGCAGTTCTTC

v_call: TRBV30
j_call: TRBJ1-4
clone_size: .
cdr3_length: 14
d_call: .
cdr3_aa: CAWSKGGNNEKLFF
cdr3_nt: TGTGCCTGGAGTAAGGGGGGGAATAATGAAAAACTGTTTTTT

v_call: TRBV28
j_call: TRBJ2-7
clone_size: once
cdr3_length: 13
d_call: .
cdr3_aa: CASSLVGGYEQYF
cdr3_nt: TGTGCCAGCAGTTTGGTGGGGGGCTACGAGCAGTACTTC

v_call: TRBV6-2/TRBV6-3
j_call: TRBJ1-6
clone_size: .
cdr3_length: 16
d_call: .
cdr3_aa: CASSRTGLSYNSPLHF
cdr3_nt: TGTGCCAGCAGCCGAACAGGGCTGTCGTATAATTCACCCCTCCACTTT

v_call: TRBV15
j_call: TRBJ2-5
clone_size: .
cdr3_length: 14
d_call: TRBD2
cdr3_aa: CATSLTGTRLAQYF
cdr3_nt: TGTGCCACCAGCTTGACCGGGACTAGGTTGGCCCAGTACTTC

v_call: TRBV30
j_call: TRBJ2-5
clone_size: .
cdr3_length: 14
d_call: .
cdr3_aa: CAWSSDLYVETQYF
cdr3_nt: TGTGCCTGGAGTTCCGACTTATACGTAGAGACCCAGTACTTC

v_call: TRBV4-1
j_call: TRBJ2-7
clone_size: .
cdr3_length: 14
d_call: .
cdr3_aa: CASSQDGITYEQYF
cdr3_nt: TGCGCCAGCAGCCAAGACGGGATTACCTACGAGCAGTACTTC

v_call: TRBV7-9
j_call: TRBJ1-6
clone_size: .
cdr3_length: 17
d_call: TRBD1
cdr3_aa: CATLPTGKEGSYSPLHF
cdr3_nt: TGTGCCACCCTACCGACAGGGAAGGAGGGATCTTATTCACCCCTCCACTTT

v_call: TRBV5-1
j_call: TRBJ1-4
clone_size: few
cdr3_length: 17
d_call: TRBD1
cdr3_aa: CASRGTGGAWANEKLFF
cdr3_nt: TGCGCCAGCAGAGGGACAGGGGGCGCGTGGGCTAATGAAAAACTGTTTTTT

v_call: TRBV28
j_call: TRBJ2-7
clone_size: .
cdr3_length: 14
d_call: TRBD2
cdr3_aa: CASSLAGETGEQYF
cdr3_nt: TGTGCCAGCAGTTTAGCGGGAGAGACGGGGGAGCAGTACTTC

v_call: TRBV18
j_call: TRBJ2-3
clone_size: .
cdr3_length: 15
d_call: .
cdr3_aa: CASSPLGTKAVTQYF
cdr3_nt: TGTGCCAGCTCACCGCTCGGAACAAAGGCGGTTACGCAGTATTTT

v_call: TRBV27
j_call: TRBJ1-5
clone_size: .
cdr3_length: 12
d_call: .
cdr3_aa: CASRGAGQPQHF
cdr3_nt: TGTGCCAGCAGGGGGGCAGGACAGCCCCAGCATTTT

v_call: TRBV5-4
j_call: TRBJ2-2
clone_size: .
cdr3_length: 14
d_call: TRBD1
cdr3_aa: CASRPGGRTGELFF
cdr3_nt: TGTGCCAGCAGGCCAGGGGGCAGGACCGGGGAGCTGTTTTTT

v_call: TRBV7-9
j_call: TRBJ2-7
clone_size: .
cdr3_length: 16
d_call: TRBD2
cdr3_aa: CASSSHPGLLPYEQYF
cdr3_nt: TGTGCCAGCAGCTCCCACCCGGGACTACTCCCCTACGAGCAGTACTTC

v_call: TRBV5-1
j_call: TRBJ1-3
clone_size: .
cdr3_length: 15
d_call: TRBD1
cdr3_aa: CASSDPQGAGNTIYF
cdr3_nt: TGCGCCAGCAGCGACCCACAGGGGGCTGGAAACACCATATATTTT

v_call: TRBV18
j_call: TRBJ2-2
clone_size: .
cdr3_length: 16
d_call: TRBD1
cdr3_aa: CASSPTGTGKAGELFF
cdr3_nt: TGTGCCAGCTCACCCACCGGGACAGGGAAAGCCGGGGAGCTGTTTTTT

v_call: TRBV7-2
j_call: TRBJ2-1
clone_size: .
cdr3_length: 14
d_call: .
cdr3_aa: CASSWGHPGNEQFF
cdr3_nt: TGTGCCAGCAGCTGGGGGCACCCGGGAAATGAGCAGTTCTTC

v_call: TRBV5-8
j_call: TRBJ2-5
clone_size: .
cdr3_length: 15
d_call: .
cdr3_aa: CASTYGLARGETQYF
cdr3_nt: TGTGCCAGCACCTATGGGCTAGCGCGAGGAGAGACCCAGTACTTC

v_call: TRBV9
j_call: TRBJ2-5
clone_size: .
cdr3_length: 15
d_call: .
cdr3_aa: CASSVSPGGQETQYF
cdr3_nt: TGTGCCAGCAGCGTTTCCCCGGGGGGCCAGGAGACCCAGTACTTC

v_call: TRBV5-1
j_call: TRBJ1-3
clone_size: .
cdr3_length: 16
d_call: TRBD1
cdr3_aa: CASSAGPGTGENTIYF
cdr3_nt: TGCGCCAGCAGCGCGGGCCCCGGGACAGGTGAAAACACCATATATTTT

v_call: TRBV15
j_call: TRBJ1-1
clone_size: .
cdr3_length: 12
d_call: .
cdr3_aa: CATSRDQGEAFF
cdr3_nt: TGTGCCACCAGCAGAGACCAGGGGGAAGCTTTCTTT

v_call: TRBV2
j_call: TRBJ1-4
clone_size: .
cdr3_length: 12
d_call: .
cdr3_aa: CASQGANEKLFF
cdr3_nt: TGTGCCAGCCAGGGTGCTAATGAAAAACTGTTTTTT

v_call: TRBV2
j_call: TRBJ2-5
clone_size: .
cdr3_length: 15
d_call: .
cdr3_aa: CASSEVTTPQETQYF
cdr3_nt: TGTGCCAGCAGTGAAGTGACAACACCACAAGAGACCCAGTACTTC

v_call: TRBV28
j_call: TRBJ1-2
clone_size: .
cdr3_length: 14
d_call: .
cdr3_aa: CASSFSLRNYGYTF
cdr3_nt: TGTGCCAGCAGTTTTAGTCTTAGAAACTATGGCTACACCTTC

v_call: TRBV5-4
j_call: TRBJ2-7
clone_size: .
cdr3_length: 13
d_call: .
cdr3_aa: CASSSGLYYEQYF
cdr3_nt: TGTGCCAGCAGCTCCGGACTGTACTACGAGCAGTACTTC

v_call: TRBV15
j_call: TRBJ2-1
clone_size: .
cdr3_length: 14
d_call: .
cdr3_aa: CATEWAGSYNEQFF
cdr3_nt: TGTGCCACCGAATGGGCAGGAAGTTACAATGAGCAGTTCTTC

v_call: TRBV18
j_call: TRBJ2-5
clone_size: .
cdr3_length: 13
d_call: .
cdr3_aa: CASSPGRTETQYF
cdr3_nt: TGTGCCAGCTCACCAGGGAGAACGGAGACCCAGTACTTC

v_call: TRBV12-5
j_call: TRBJ1-2
clone_size: .
cdr3_length: 16
d_call: .
cdr3_aa: CASGLVQGTVIYGYTF
cdr3_nt: TGTGCTAGTGGTTTGGTTCAGGGTACCGTGATTTATGGCTACACCTTC

v_call: TRBV27
j_call: TRBJ2-3
clone_size: .
cdr3_length: 13
d_call: TRBD2
cdr3_aa: CATRPLAGDTQYF
cdr3_nt: TGTGCCACCAGGCCGCTAGCGGGAGATACGCAGTATTTT

v_call: TRBV6-5
j_call: TRBJ1-6
clone_size: .
cdr3_length: 13
d_call: .
cdr3_aa: CATTRVADSPLHF
cdr3_nt: TGTGCCACTACCCGGGTGGCCGATTCACCCCTCCACTTT

v_call: TRBV2
j_call: TRBJ1-1
clone_size: .
cdr3_length: 14
d_call: .
cdr3_aa: CASRQGGGIAEAFF
cdr3_nt: TGTGCCAGCAGACAGGGAGGGGGTATCGCTGAAGCTTTCTTT

v_call: TRBV18
j_call: TRBJ2-2
clone_size: .
cdr3_length: 15
d_call: .
cdr3_aa: CASSTVTGSTGELFF
cdr3_nt: TGTGCCAGCTCAACCGTTACAGGGAGCACCGGGGAGCTGTTTTTT

v_call: TRBV29-1
j_call: TRBJ2-7
clone_size: .
cdr3_length: 14
d_call: .
cdr3_aa: CSVRVDRGTYEQYF
cdr3_nt: TGCAGCGTTCGGGTGGACCGGGGAACCTACGAGCAGTACTTC

v_call: TRBV7-8
j_call: TRBJ2-2
clone_size: .
cdr3_length: 16
d_call: TRBD1
cdr3_aa: CASSLTQGANTGELFF
cdr3_nt: TGTGCCAGCAGCTTAACACAGGGGGCGAACACCGGGGAGCTGTTTTTT

v_call: TRBV24-1
j_call: TRBJ1-4
clone_size: .
cdr3_length: 12
d_call: .
cdr3_aa: CATSDGIEKLFF
cdr3_nt: TGTGCCACCAGTGACGGTATTGAAAAACTGTTTTTT

v_call: TRBV7-8
j_call: TRBJ2-1
clone_size: once
cdr3_length: 15
d_call: TRBD2
cdr3_aa: CASSFQAGVDNEQFF
cdr3_nt: TGTGCCAGCAGCTTTCAAGCGGGGGTGGACAATGAGCAGTTCTTC

v_call: TRBV28
j_call: TRBJ1-4
clone_size: .
cdr3_length: 15
d_call: .
cdr3_aa: CASSLPAGQAEKLFF
cdr3_nt: TGTGCCAGCAGTTTACCGGCAGGGCAAGCAGAAAAACTGTTTTTT

v_call: TRBV5-5
j_call: TRBJ1-2
clone_size: few
cdr3_length: 15
d_call: .
cdr3_aa: CASSPTLGEFYGYTF
cdr3_nt: TGTGCCAGCAGCCCGACCCTGGGAGAATTCTATGGCTACACCTTC

v_call: TRBV5-1
j_call: TRBJ2-3
clone_size: .
cdr3_length: 16
d_call: TRBD1
cdr3_aa: CASSPQGASSTDTQYF
cdr3_nt: TGCGCCAGCAGCCCGCAGGGGGCCTCTAGCACAGATACGCAGTATTTT

v_call: TRBV5-1
j_call: TRBJ2-3
clone_size: .
cdr3_length: 17
d_call: TRBD2
cdr3_aa: CASSLLVLAGGTDTQYF
cdr3_nt: TGCGCCAGCAGCTTGCTTGTCCTAGCGGGAGGCACAGATACGCAGTATTTT

v_call: TRBV5-6
j_call: TRBJ2-1
clone_size: .
cdr3_length: 15
d_call: .
cdr3_aa: CASSLVVVGSNEQFF
cdr3_nt: TGTGCCAGCAGCTTGGTTGTGGTGGGCTCGAATGAGCAGTTCTTC

v_call: TRBV19
j_call: TRBJ1-2
clone_size: .
cdr3_length: 12
d_call: .
cdr3_aa: CASSITGYGYTF
cdr3_nt: TGTGCCAGTAGTATTACCGGCTATGGCTACACCTTC

v_call: TRBV6-1
j_call: TRBJ1-1
clone_size: once
cdr3_length: 17
d_call: .
cdr3_aa: CASSEGAPFTPSFEAFF
cdr3_nt: TGTGCCAGCAGTGAGGGGGCGCCGTTTACCCCTTCCTTTGAAGCTTTCTTT

v_call: TRBV18
j_call: TRBJ1-1
clone_size: .
cdr3_length: 15
d_call: .
cdr3_aa: CASSPLLGDNTEAFF
cdr3_nt: TGTGCCAGCTCACCACTTCTAGGGGATAACACTGAAGCTTTCTTT